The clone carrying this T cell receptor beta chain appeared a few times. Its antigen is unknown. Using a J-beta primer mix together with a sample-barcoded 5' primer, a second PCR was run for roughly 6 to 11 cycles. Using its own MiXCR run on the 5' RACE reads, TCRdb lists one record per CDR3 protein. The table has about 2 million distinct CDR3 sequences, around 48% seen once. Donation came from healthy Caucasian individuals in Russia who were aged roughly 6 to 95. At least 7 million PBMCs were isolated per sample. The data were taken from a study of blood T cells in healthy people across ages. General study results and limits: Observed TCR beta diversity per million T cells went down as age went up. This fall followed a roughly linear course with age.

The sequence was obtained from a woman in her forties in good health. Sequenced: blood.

The CDR3 nucleotides read TGTGCCAGCAGCCCTTTCGGGGTCTACGAGCAGTACTTC. Its protein is CASSPFGVYEQYF. V and J are TRBV28 and TRBJ2-7; perhaps TRBD2 as D (5 bases). The CDR3 loop spans 13 amino acids. V was pared by 6 bases and J by 3 bases, with 12 bases between. Germline values: CDR1 MDHEN, CDR2 SYDVKM.